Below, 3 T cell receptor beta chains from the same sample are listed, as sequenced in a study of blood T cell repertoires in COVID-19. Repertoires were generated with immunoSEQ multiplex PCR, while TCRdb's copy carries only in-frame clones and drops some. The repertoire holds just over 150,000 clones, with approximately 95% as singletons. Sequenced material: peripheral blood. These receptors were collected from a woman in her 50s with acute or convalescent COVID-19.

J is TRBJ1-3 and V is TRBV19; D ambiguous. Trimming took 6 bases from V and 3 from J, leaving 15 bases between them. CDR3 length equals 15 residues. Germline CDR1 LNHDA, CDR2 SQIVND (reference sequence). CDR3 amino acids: CASRGDASFGNTIYF. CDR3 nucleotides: TGTGCCAGTAGGGGAGATGCCTCTTTTGGAAACACCATATATTTT. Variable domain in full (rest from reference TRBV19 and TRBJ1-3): DGGITQSPKYLFRKEGQNVTLSCEQNLNHDAMYWYRQDPGQGLRLIYYSQIVNDFQKGDIAEGYSVSREKKESFPLTVTSAQKNPTAFYLCASRGDASFGNTIYFGEGSWLTVV.

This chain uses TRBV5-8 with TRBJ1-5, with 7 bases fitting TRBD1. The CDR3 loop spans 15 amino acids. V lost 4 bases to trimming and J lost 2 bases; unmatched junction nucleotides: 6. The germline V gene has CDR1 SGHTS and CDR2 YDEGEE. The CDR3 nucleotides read TGTGCCAGCAGCGCGAACAGGGGCGGCAATCAGCCCCAGCATTTT. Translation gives CASSANRGGNQPQHF.

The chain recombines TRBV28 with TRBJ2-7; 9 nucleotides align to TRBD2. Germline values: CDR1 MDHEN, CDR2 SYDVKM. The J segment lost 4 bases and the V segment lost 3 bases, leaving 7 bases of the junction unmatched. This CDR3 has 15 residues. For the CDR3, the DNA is TGTGCCAGCAGTTTCTTAGCGGGAGCGGGGTACGAGCAGTACTTC. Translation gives CASSFLAGAGYEQYF.